This passage covers 28 T cell receptor beta chains from one sample sequenced in a study of cytomegalovirus exposure and HLA in healthy donors. Profiling relied on immunoSEQ multiplex PCR, and the TCRdb table lists in-frame clones only, not all of them. The sample yields 150,000 to 170,000 clones, around nine tenths seen once. Source material: PBMCs. The receptors stem from a man aged 18 to 35 in good health and CMV-seropositive.

The chain couples TRBV6-1 to TRBJ1-5, with 7 bases fitting TRBD1. CDR1 and CDR2 (germline): MNHNS, SASEGT. V lost 4 bases to trimming and J lost 0 bases; unmatched junction nucleotides: 9. The CDR3 spans 17 residues. The CDR3 DNA reads as TGTGCCAGCAGTGGGTTTGGGACAGCCTATAGCAATCAGCCCCAGCATTTT. Protein sequence: CASSGFGTAYSNQPQHF.

The DNA of the CDR3 is TGTGCCAGCAGTGAGACAGCGCCTTCACCCCTCCACTTT. Translated, it gives CASSETAPSPLHF. V is TRBV2 and J is TRBJ1-6, with D tentatively TRBD1 (5 bases). The CDR3 extends over 13 amino acids. The V gene's germline CDR1 is SNHLY and CDR2 FYNNEI. Trimming removed 3 bases at V and 9 bases at J, with 9 bases between. The whole variable domain, filled in from reference TRBV2 and TRBJ1-6, reads EPEVTQTPSHQVTQMGQEVILRCVPISNHLYFYWYRQILGQKVEFLVSFYNNEISEKSEIFDDQFSVERPDGSNFTLKIRSTKLEDSAMYFCASSETAPSPLHFGNGTRLTVT.

The chain is built from TRBV7-4 and TRBJ2-4; TRBD2 might be the D (5 bases). The germline gives CDR1 SGHVT, CDR2 SQSDAQ. Trimming removed 1 base from V and 5 bases from J, with 15 bases in between. This CDR3 has 16 residues. The CDR3, as DNA: TGTGCCAGCAGCTTAGAGATTAGCGAGGGCCAAAACATTCAGTACTTC. Its protein product is CASSLEISEGQNIQYF.

The gene calls are TRBV4-3 and TRBJ2-3, with 8 positions matching TRBD2. The CDR3 has 17 amino acids. Looked up from germline, CDR1 is LGHNA and CDR2 is YSLEER. The junction had 7 bases not matched to a gene; V was cut back by 1 base and J by 1 base. CDR3 sequence reads: CASSQAQREIGTDTQYF. The DNA for the CDR3 is TGCGCCAGCAGCCAAGCGCAGCGGGAGATCGGCACAGATACGCAGTATTTT.

The V and J genes are TRBV7-2 and TRBJ2-7; TRBD1 might be the D (6 bases). Trimming left V 2 bases short and J 5 bases short, with 19 bases between. There are 16 residues in the CDR3. In germline, CDR1 is SGHTA, CDR2 FQGNSA. The CDR3 is CASSLRGWGLIHEQYF. CDR3 nucleotides: TGTGCCAGCAGCTTAAGAGGGTGGGGGCTTATCCACGAGCAGTACTTC.

V gene TRBV7-9 combines with J gene TRBJ1-4; D may be TRBD1 (5 bases). V was cut by 3 bases and J by 9 bases, with 11 bases left in between. CDR1 and CDR2 from the germline V gene are SEHNR and FQNEAQ (reference sequence). This CDR3 comprises 13 residues. This chain's CDR3 is CASSFPGEKKLFF. CDR3 nucleotide sequence: TGTGCCAGCAGCTTTCCGGGGGAGAAAAAACTGTTTTTT. The full variable domain, rest sourced from reference TRBV7-9 and TRBJ1-4, is DTGVSQNPRHKITKRGQNVTFRCDPISEHNRLYWYRQTLGQGPEFLTYFQNEAQLEKSRLLSDRFSAERPKGSFSTLEIQRTEQGDSAMYLCASSFPGEKKLFFGSGTQLSVL.

This chain joins TRBV7-8 and TRBJ2-7, with 10 bases identical to TRBD1. Per the germline V gene, CDR1 is SGHVS and CDR2 is FQNEAQ. V trimming: 2 bases; J trimming: 0 bases; junction bases outside the gene matches: 13. The CDR3 has 19 amino acids. The CDR3 region is CASSLTTGGIRIASYEQYF. In DNA, the CDR3 is TGTGCCAGCAGCTTAACGACAGGGGGCATTCGGATTGCCTCCTACGAGCAGTACTTC.

This clone was seen a handful of times. Distinct nucleotide sequences in the sample also encode this CDR3. The genes are TRBV7-2 and TRBJ1-5, with TRBD1 matching 7 bases. The V gene end was trimmed by 2 bases and the J gene end by 2 bases; junction bases not matched to a gene: 0. CDR3 length: 14 residues. Germline V gene data show CDR1 as SGHTA and CDR2 as FQGNSA. The CDR3 region has the DNA TGTGCCAGCAGCTTACAGGGGGGCAATCAGCCCCAGCATTTT. Encoded protein: CASSLQGGNQPQHF. The full variable domain, with the rest looked up from reference TRBV7-2 and TRBJ1-5, is GAGVSQSPSNKVTEKGKDVELRCDPISGHTALYWYRQSLGQGLEFLIYFQGNSAPDKSGLPSDRFSAERTGGSVSTLTIQRTQQEDSAVYLCASSLQGGNQPQHFGDGTRLSIL.

This chain joins TRBV6-6 and TRBJ2-7; D possibly corresponds to TRBD1 (6 bases). CDR1 and CDR2 from the germline V gene are MNHNY and SVGAGI (reference sequence). The CDR3 is made up of 13 amino acids. V gave up 6 bases and J gave up 1 base, with 10 bases separating them. The CDR3 is CASRKQGSYEQYF. CDR3 sequence (DNA): TGTGCCAGCAGGAAACAGGGATCCTACGAGCAGTACTTC.

The chain links TRBV6-5 to TRBJ2-3; 9 bases agree with TRBD2. The CDR3 is made up of 14 amino acids. CDR1 is MNHEY and CDR2 is SVGAGI in the germline V gene. V lost 7 bases to trimming and J lost 0 bases; unmatched junction nucleotides: 2. The CDR3, as DNA: TGTGCCAGCAATGCGGGGGGGAGCACAGATACGCAGTATTTT. Its protein is CASNAGGSTDTQYF.

In this sample, this clone turned up a few times. V is TRBV30 and J is TRBJ1-5; 7 bases match TRBD1. V lost 2 bases to trimming and J lost 2 bases; unmatched junction nucleotides: 12. The germline V gene encodes CDR1 GTSNPN and CDR2 SVGIG (reference sequence). The CDR3 sequence is 17 residues long. Here the CDR3 DNA reads TGTGCCTGGAGTAGGCGGCAGGGGGACGCAGGCAATCAGCCCCAGCATTTT. This sequence encodes CAWSRRQGDAGNQPQHF.

The genes are TRBV18 and TRBJ2-3; TRBD1 is a possible D gene (5 bases). V lost 8 bases, J lost 1 base, and 10 bases lay in between. The CDR3 extends over 13 amino acids. CDR1 KGHSH and CDR2 LQKENI come from the germline V gene. CDR3 region: CASQGRGTDTQYF. Here the CDR3 DNA reads TGTGCCAGCCAGGGAAGGGGCACAGATACGCAGTATTTT.

V usage is TRBV6-5 and J usage is TRBJ2-7; unclear D gene. The CDR3 loop spans 13 amino acids. Per the germline V gene, CDR1 is MNHEY and CDR2 is SVGAGI. The V end lost 0 bases, the J end lost 1 base, and 4 bases lay between the germline ends. The CDR3 region is CASSYSPSYEQYF. The CDR3 DNA is TGTGCCAGCAGTTACTCCCCATCCTACGAGCAGTACTTC.

V gene TRBV6-5 combines with J gene TRBJ1-2; no clear D. The V end lost 8 bases, the J end lost 3 bases, and 10 bases lay between the germline ends. The CDR3 runs to 12 residues. Germline CDR1 reads MNHEY; CDR2 reads SVGAGI. CDR3 in amino acids: CASRRVDYGYTF. The CDR3 DNA reads TGTGCCAGCCGGAGGGTGGACTATGGCTACACCTTC.

The CDR3 DNA reads TGTGCCAGCAGATCCGTCAGGGGAGGGACTGAAGCTTTCTTT. Amino acids: CASRSVRGGTEAFF. This sequence joins TRBV13 and TRBJ1-1; TRBD1 is a possible D gene (6 bases). This CDR3 contains 14 residues. Trimming stripped 6 bases from V and 5 bases from J, with 16 bases between. Germline V gene lookup returns CDR1 PRHDT and CDR2 FYEKMQ (reference sequence). The full variable domain, rest sourced from reference TRBV13 and TRBJ1-1, is AAGVIQSPRHLIKEKRETATLKCYPIPRHDTVYWYQQGPGQDPQFLISFYEKMQSDKGSIPDRFSAQQFSDYHSELNMSSLELGDSALYFCASRSVRGGTEAFFGQGTRLTVV.

This chain uses TRBV4-3 with TRBJ2-3; no clear D. Trimming took off 0 bases at V and 3 bases at J, with 10 bases between the two ends. CDR1 and CDR2 (germline): LGHNA, YSLEER. CDR3 length: 15 residues. CDR3 in amino acids: CASSQDPQATDTQYF. DNA for the CDR3: TGCGCCAGCAGCCAAGATCCCCAGGCAACAGATACGCAGTATTTT.

This clone occurred once. The CDR3 spells CASSDSELNSPLHF. DNA of the CDR3: TGTGCCAGCAGCGACAGCGAACTTAATTCACCCCTCCACTTT. The V and J genes are TRBV27 and TRBJ1-6, with a tentative D call TRBD1 (5 bases). CDR3 length: 14 residues. Germline V gene data show CDR1 as MNHEY and CDR2 as SMNVEV (reference sequence). V lost 6 bases and J 6 bases, leaving 12 bases between the germline ends.

This chain connects TRBV7-2 to TRBJ1-2, with 9 bases lining up with TRBD1. The germline CDR1 and CDR2 sequences are SGHTA and FQGNSA. The CDR3 spans 17 residues. The V gene end was trimmed by 1 base and the J gene end by 3 bases; junction bases not matched to a gene: 9. The CDR3 reads CASSLVGGTGRYYGYTF. In nucleotides, the CDR3 is TGTGCCAGCAGCTTAGTAGGGGGGACAGGGAGGTACTATGGCTACACCTTC.

CDR3 bases: TGTGCCAGCAGTTACCAGACAATTCCCAATCAGCCCCAGCATTTT. Translating it yields CASSYQTIPNQPQHF. The V and J genes are TRBV6-5 and TRBJ1-5; D is unresolved. V was clipped by 2 bases and J by 3 bases, with 11 bases between them. The V gene's germline CDR1 is MNHEY and CDR2 SVGAGI. The CDR3 has 15 residues.

The chain joins TRBV5-6 to TRBJ2-7; D is perhaps TRBD1 (6 bases). The V end lost 4 bases, the J end lost 1 base, and 24 bases lay between the germline ends. CDR3 length: 18 residues. CDR1 and CDR2 (germline): SGHDT, YYEEEE. CDR3 nucleotide sequence: TGTGCCAGCAGCCCCCGGGAAACAGGGTCCTATCCTTCCTACGAGCAGTACTTC. This codes for CASSPRETGSYPSYEQYF.

The chain recombines TRBV6-6 with TRBJ1-2; 9 positions match TRBD1. V lost 5 bases and J lost 4; bases outside the gene matches: 8. CDR1 and CDR2 (germline): MNHNY, SVGAGI (reference sequence). This CDR3 comprises 15 residues. The CDR3 here is CASSPPGQGFYGYTF. In DNA form, the CDR3 reads TGTGCCAGCAGTCCTCCGGGACAGGGATTCTATGGCTACACCTTC.

The chain uses TRBV13 and TRBJ1-2; D is possibly TRBD1 (5 bases). The CDR3 is 14 residues long. Trimming shortened V by 6 bases and J by 0 bases, and 11 bases separated the two germline ends. Germline V CDR1 and CDR2: PRHDT, FYEKMQ (reference sequence). The CDR3 here is CASRPTGANYGYTF. The CDR3 bases are TGTGCCAGCAGGCCCACAGGAGCTAACTATGGCTACACCTTC.

The chain employs TRBV7-2 and TRBJ1-3; D remains ambiguous. V dropped 5 bases and J dropped 0 bases, with 8 bases sitting between them. CDR1 is SGHTA and CDR2 is FQGNSA in the germline V gene. CDR3 length equals 14 residues. CDR3 bases: TGTGCCAGCAGCCCGCAGTTCTCTGGAAACACCATATATTTT. Translated, it gives CASSPQFSGNTIYF.

This chain links TRBV18 with TRBJ1-1; 9 positions agree with TRBD1. The CDR3 contains 14 residues. Germline V gives CDR1 KGHSH, CDR2 LQKENI. V dropped 2 bases and J dropped 6; count of bases not matched to a gene: 4. The CDR3: CASSPDRGFAEAFF. CDR3 coding DNA: TGTGCCAGCTCACCAGACAGGGGGTTCGCTGAAGCTTTCTTT. The whole variable domain, filled in from reference TRBV18 and TRBJ1-1, reads NAGVMQNPRHLVRRRGQEARLRCSPMKGHSHVYWYRQLPEEGLKFMVYLQKENIIDESGMPKERFSAEFPKEGPSILRIQQVVRGDSAAYFCASSPDRGFAEAFFGQGTRLTVV.

This sequence joins TRBV7-8 and TRBJ2-3; D call uncertain. This CDR3 is built from 12 residues. V lost 6 bases and J lost 5, with 9 bases in between. Germline V lookup: CDR1 SGHVS, CDR2 FQNEAQ. For the CDR3, the DNA is TGTGCCAGCAGTCTAAAAGTAGATACGCAGTATTTT. As protein: CASSLKVDTQYF.

This clone was picked up a small number of times. This chain connects TRBV2 to TRBJ2-2; maybe TRBD2 (5 bases). This CDR3 has 14 amino acids. Germline values: CDR1 SNHLY, CDR2 FYNNEI. With 3 bases removed from V and 5 bases from J, the gap between germline ends came to 10 bases. This CDR3 reads CASSDVEGTGELFF. DNA for the CDR3: TGTGCCAGCAGTGATGTTGAGGGTACCGGGGAGCTGTTTTTT. The complete variable domain, with remaining parts taken from reference TRBV2 and TRBJ2-2, reads EPEVTQTPSHQVTQMGQEVILRCVPISNHLYFYWYRQILGQKVEFLVSFYNNEISEKSEIFDDQFSVERPDGSNFTLKIRSTKLEDSAMYFCASSDVEGTGELFFGEGSRLTVL.

V usage is TRBV18 and J usage is TRBJ1-1; D gene uncertain. CDR3 length equals 13 residues. Germline loops: CDR1 KGHSH, CDR2 LQKENI. Deletions cut 5 bases from V and 3 bases from J, with 10 bases between. The CDR3 loop is CASSSDGYTEAFF. DNA of the CDR3: TGTGCCAGCTCATCAGACGGGTACACTGAAGCTTTCTTT.

V and J are TRBV6-1 and TRBJ2-5, with D possibly TRBD2 on 6 matching bases. The CDR3 totals 17 residues. Trimming cost V 0 bases and J 4 bases, with 18 bases left between them. Germline CDR1 reads MNHNS; CDR2 reads SASEGT. The DNA of the CDR3 is TGTGCCAGCAGTGAAGCGCTTCGGGCAGGGCGGGGAGAGACCCAGTACTTC. Protein: CASSEALRAGRGETQYF.